The T cell receptor (beta chain) under discussion was sequenced for a study of cytomegalovirus exposure and HLA in healthy donors. Regarding the study as a whole: A few chains linked to CMV were shown in vitro to be specific for CMV antigens. Later on, analysis showed that most CMV-associated TCR beta chains appeared to be HLA-restricted. Association of a missense DCLRE1C variant with TCR beta V- and J-gene trimming was reported in a later analysis. Across donors, presence/absence analyses took sequencing depth to be roughly uniform.

V lost 1 base and J lost 0; bases outside the gene matches: 6. Germline CDR1 reads SGHTA; CDR2 reads FQGTGA. CDR3 length equals 16 residues. About this clone itself: Its target is not known.

PCR was performed using 60 Vbeta and 13 Jbeta primers. Generated by immunoSEQ multiplex PCR, the TCRdb table keeps only in-frame clones and is missing some. Of about 180,000 clones in the sample, more than 80% were seen once. Source material: PBMCs. The clonotype originates from a man between 18 and 35 years old in good health and CMV-seronegative. V and J are TRBV7-3 and TRBJ2-7, with 7 bases identical to TRBD2. The chain's CDR3 is CASSLRGGSSSYEQYF. The CDR3 coding sequence is TGTGCCAGCAGCTTAAGGGGGGGATCGAGCTCCTACGAGCAGTACTTC.